These 10 T cell receptor beta chains came from one sample sequenced in a study of tumor-infiltrating lymphocytes in primary liver carcinoma. cDNA specific to TCR beta was made from about 0.45 ug of total RNA, with a constant-region primer employed for priming. Three rounds of nested multiplex PCR with slightly modified ARM-PCR produced TCR beta libraries. Forward primers for TRBV1-TRBV30 and a C-beta reverse primer served the first two PCR rounds, at approximately 10 cycles each. One entry per CDR3 protein results from TCRdb running MiXCR on the multiplex PCR reads. The sample holds 99,000 or so distinct CDR3 sequences; 69% are singletons and the top ten take around 9.5%. Unsorted bulk tissue (about 18-30 mg) underwent RNA and DNA co-extraction. The sample was liver tumor tissue from sampling region 5. Subset in this sample: tumor region T5, tumor centre. These TCRs come from a woman aged 55-69 years with primary liver carcinoma and hepatitis B virus infection.

Of note for this clonotype: This sequence may be a read error, since a much larger clone differs from it by one base. V is TRBV28 and J is TRBJ2-5, with TRBD2 matching over 11 bases. The germline CDR1 and CDR2 sequences are MDHEN and SYDVKM. The CDR3 totals 14 residues. The chain's CDR3 is CAGRNLAGGETQYF. In DNA, the CDR3 is TGTGCCGGCAGAAACCTAGCGGGAGGAGAGACCCAGTACTTC.

This chain uses TRBV18 with TRBJ2-5; tentatively, D is TRBD2 (6 bases). CDR1 and CDR2 from the germline V gene are KGHSH and LQKENI. There are 15 residues in the CDR3. V dropped 7 bases and J dropped 5 bases, with 20 bases sitting between them. The CDR3 nucleotides read TGTGCCAGCTTACCGAACGGGAGTCCCGGGGAGACCCAGTACTTC. Encoded protein: CASLPNGSPGETQYF. Looking up the rest from reference TRBV18 and TRBJ2-5 gives the full variable domain: NAGVMQNPRHLVRRRGQEARLRCSPMKGHSHVYWYRQLPEEGLKFMVYLQKENIIDESGMPKERFSAEFPKEGPSILRIQQVVRGDSAAYFCASLPNGSPGETQYFGPGTRLLVL.

This clonotype has a handful of counts. The chain links TRBV28 to TRBJ1-5; 7 bases are a match to TRBD1. The length of the CDR3 is 15 residues. Trimming took 11 bases from V and 0 from J; bases not matched to a gene: 10. The germline gives CDR1 MDHEN, CDR2 SYDVKM. CDR3 bases: TGTGCCCAAGGGGACAGCCGATATAGCAATCAGCCCCAGCATTTT. This translates into CAQGDSRYSNQPQHF.

This clonotype was seen ten or more times. This chain uses TRBV29-1 with TRBJ1-3, with D perhaps TRBD1 (5 bases). The V and J ends lost 7 bases and 0 bases respectively, with 10 bases between them. Germline V gene data show CDR1 as SQVTM and CDR2 as ANQGSEA. The CDR3 runs 13 residues. CDR3 DNA sequence: TGCAGCGCAAATACAGGCTCTGGAAACACCATATATTTT. It specifies CSANTGSGNTIYF.

With regard to this clonotype: A much bigger clone sits one base away, suggesting this may be a read error. The rearrangement links TRBV7-8 to TRBJ2-5; D is unclear. Trimming removed 1 base at V and 5 bases at J, with 14 bases between. This CDR3 contains 15 residues. Germline loops: CDR1 SGHVS, CDR2 FQNEAQ. In DNA form, the CDR3 reads TGTGCCAGCAGCTTAGAAGGTCAGTTCTTGGAGACCCAGTACTTC. Encoded protein: CASSLEGQFLETQYF.

This clonotype occurred once. This sequence may be a read error, since a much larger clone differs from it by one base. The genes are TRBV30 and TRBJ1-1, with 7 positions matching TRBD1. CDR1 GTSNPN and CDR2 SVGIG come from the germline V gene (reference sequence). CDR3 length: 16 residues. CDR3 in amino acids: CVWGPPTGRSNTEAFF. DNA of the CDR3: TGTGTCTGGGGCCCTCCGACAGGGCGAAGTAACACTGAAGCTTTCTTT.

This clonotype appeared a single time. Lacking the conserved final phenylalanine or tryptophan, this CDR3 likely reflects a read error. The rearrangement uses TRBV28 and TRBJ2-3; D may be TRBD1 or TRBD2 (5 bases each). The CDR3 extends over 16 amino acids. From germline, CDR1 is MDHEN and CDR2 SYDVKM. The ends were cut back, 7 bases at V and 4 bases at J, with 21 bases in the middle. Written as DNA, the CDR3 is TGTGCCAGCAATTCCCCAGCGAAACTAGGGGCAGATACGCAGTATTTG. Residues: CASNSPAKLGADTQYL.

The V and J genes are TRBV28 and TRBJ1-2; no clear D. Per the germline V gene, CDR1 is MDHEN and CDR2 is SYDVKM. The germline V and J ends were trimmed by 10 bases and 4 bases, with 22 bases remaining between them. CDR3 size: 15 residues. CDR3 amino acids: CATEGTDQITYGYTF. CDR3 DNA sequence: TGTGCCACCGAAGGTACAGACCAAATAACCTATGGCTACACCTTC.

The V call is TRBV11-2, the J call TRBJ1-1; D is possibly TRBD1 (5 bases). V lost 0 bases, J lost 5 bases, and 7 bases lay in between. There are 13 residues in the CDR3. Germline CDR1 reads SGHAT; CDR2 reads FQNNGV. The CDR3 region is CASSLDGGTEAFF. The DNA of the CDR3 is TGTGCCAGCAGCTTAGACGGGGGTACTGAAGCTTTCTTT.

About this clonotype itself: A much bigger clone sits one base away, suggesting this may be a read error. The chain joins TRBV5-1 to TRBJ1-6; no reliable D call. The CDR3 is 15 residues long. Trimming took off 6 bases at V and 7 bases at J, with 17 bases between the two ends. CDR1 is SGHRS and CDR2 is YFSETQ in the germline V gene. The CDR3: CASTLDTLENSPLHF. The CDR3 bases are TGCGCCAGCACCCTCGACACGTTGGAGAATTCACCCCTCCACTTT.